These T cell receptor beta chains were read from a single sample in a study of immune evolution from preneoplasia to lung adenocarcinoma. TCRdb keeps only in-frame clones here, not all; method: immunoSEQ multiplex PCR. This sample carries thousands of clones, about 83% of them seen once, and the ten largest clones take just under 8.5%. The specimen sequenced was FFPE lung adenocarcinoma in situ tissue. These receptor sequences come from a person aged 65 to 85 with lung adenocarcinoma. CDR3s include the opening cysteine and the closing phenylalanine or tryptophan. Some rows mark clone size as missing; the rest say once, few, many or name a class of expanded clone.

>TRBV9|-|TRBJ2-5
CASSVGGLAIGETQYF
>TRBV7-2|-|TRBJ2-7
CASSLSQAGYEQYF
>TRBV9|-|TRBJ2-2
CASSAATTNTGELFF
>TRBV5-8|-|TRBJ1-1
CASSRPPEVSNTEAFF
>TRBV15|-|TRBJ2-1
CATSRTQLGGRYEQFF
>TRBV27|once|TRBJ2-2
CASSLSGTSGNTGELFF
>TRBV11-2|-|TRBJ2-2
CASSLAVTRVVGTGELFF
>TRBV5-1|-|TRBJ2-7
CASSFGGRREQYF
>TRBV7-2|-|TRBJ2-5
CASSPQETQYF
>TRBV7-2|-|TRBJ2-5
CASSLVRETQYF
>TRBV7-2|few|TRBJ1-2
CASSSTWTAGRQSGYTF
>TRBV10-2|-|TRBJ1-4
CASSEAEYEKLFF
>TRBV19|-|TRBJ2-7
CASSLQGQGSYEQYF
>TRBV19|-|TRBJ2-3
CASSIIGTGTDTQYF
>TRBV7-9|-|TRBJ2-7
CASSLDPMIGGSYEQYF
>TRBV5-4|-|TRBJ2-5
CASSLNRGLGETQYF
>TRBV6-1|-|TRBJ2-7
CASSEHSTYEQYF
>TRBV6-6|-|TRBJ2-1
CASSQDGSYNEQFF
>TRBV6-1|-|TRBJ2-1
CASSDDTSSSYNEQFF
>TRBV18|-|TRBJ2-3
CASSWTDLTISTDTQYF
>TRBV9|-|TRBJ2-2
CASSVGPAGASRGGELFF
>TRBV20-1|-|TRBJ2-7
CSADRGYEQYF
>TRBV30|-|TRBJ1-1
CAWSGGTGGFDTEAFF
>TRBV5-1|-|TRBJ1-2
CASSLDGRNYGYTF
>TRBV19|-|TRBJ2-5
CASSKRLAGVGPTVETQYF
>TRBV25-1|-|TRBJ2-7
CASSPLGSYEQYF
>TRBV30|-|TRBJ2-2
CAWSAPGAISPGELFF
>TRBV10-2|-|TRBJ2-3
CASSSSGVTDTQYF
>TRBV6-4|few|TRBJ1-1
CASSDSERDEAFF
>TRBV11-3|-|TRBJ2-2
CASSLAWSGELFF
>TRBV6-4|once|TRBJ2-1
CASSARLDNEQFF
>TRBV5-6|-|TRBJ2-7
CASSFGARSYEQYF
>TRBV5-1|-|TRBJ2-2
CASSIKRGPNTGELFF
>TRBV11-3|-|TRBJ1-1
CASSPRGDTEAFF
>TRBV1|few|TRBJ2-1
CTSSQDSGTSGRNNEQFF
>TRBV28|-|TRBJ1-5
CASRGQGKANQPQHF
>TRBV6-4|-|TRBJ1-1
CASSASVDTEAFF
>TRBV7-9|-|TRBJ1-1
CASSLGQGARLDTEAFF
>TRBV28|-|TRBJ2-7
CASSSPVGTVHEQYF
>TRBV4-1|-|TRBJ2-1
CASSHILGQSSYNEQFF
>TRBV4-1|-|TRBJ2-1
CASSQDRQQGGQFF
>TRBV11-3|-|TRBJ1-1
CASSLDPGQEAFF
>TRBV7-9|once|TRBJ2-2
CASSSRGTSGSTGELFF
>TRBV7-3|-|TRBJ2-1
CASSTRTSGSNEQFF
>TRBV7-6|-|TRBJ2-3
CASSRTGTVTDTQYF
>TRBV15|once|TRBJ2-1
CATSRVASASGNEQFF
>TRBV18|-|TRBJ2-7
CASSPDRLSYEQYF
>TRBV4-1|-|TRBJ2-5
CASSQGRDRKETQYF
>TRBV7-2|-|TRBJ2-7
CASSSQGHEQYF
>TRBV5-1|-|TRBJ1-3
CASSRTGDGNTIYF
>TRBV15|-|TRBJ2-7
CATSRTGSSYEQYF
>TRBV19|few|TRBJ2-1
CASTTSGLSYNEQFF
>TRBV19|few|TRBJ2-2
CASSIMGRVNTGELFF
>TRBV4-1|-|TRBJ1-3
CASSQAGGTIYF
>TRBV29-1|-|TRBJ1-2
CSGITTGTGAGYTF
>TRBV29-1|-|TRBJ2-7
CSVEGGRSGTYEQYF